Listed below are T cell receptor beta chains from one sample, sequenced in a study of cytotoxic CD8 clonotypes in ibrutinib-treated CLL. Assay used: immunoSEQ multiplex PCR; TCRdb lists only in-frame clones, some missing. The data contain fewer than 100,000 clones, roughly 86% of them singletons. This sample comprised PBMCs, obtained before ibrutinib treatment. The receptors were gathered from a human donor with chronic lymphocytic leukemia. Each CDR3 is given with its conserved first and last residue. The D gene is left open where the match is weak. Clone size appears in some rows only: once, few, many, or a class for an expanded clone.

TRBD1 | - | TRBJ2-5 | TRBV9 | TGTGCCAGCAGCGTAGCCCGCTTCACGGACAGGGGGGAGACCCAGTACTTC | CASSVARFTDRGETQYF
- | - | TRBJ2-7 | TRBV5-6 | TGTGCCAGCAGCTTGGGGGGCGAGCAGTACTTC | CASSLGGEQYF
TRBD1 | once | TRBJ1-2 | TRBV14 | TGTGCCAGCAGCCAAGGGCAGGGGGCCTATGGCTACACCTTC | CASSQGQGAYGYTF
TRBD1 | once | TRBJ1-4 | TRBV5-1 | TGCGCCAGCAGCGGACGAACAGGGGGCGCTTCTGAAAAACTGTTTTTT | CASSGRTGGASEKLFF
TRBD1 | few | TRBJ2-7 | TRBV7-9 | TGTGCCAGCAGCTTCCGGGACAGGATCTACGAGCAGTACTTC | CASSFRDRIYEQYF
TRBD2 | - | TRBJ2-1 | TRBV9 | TGTGCCAGCAGCGTAGAAGGCCTAGCGGCCGATGAGCAGTTCTTC | CASSVEGLAADEQFF
- | - | TRBJ1-5 | TRBV27 | TGTGCCAGCAGTTTAAGGGGGGGGGTCGATCAGCCCCAGCATTTT | CASSLRGGVDQPQHF
- | - | TRBJ2-5 | TRBV11-2 | TGTGCCGGAGGGGGACATACATCCCAAGAGACCCAGTACTTC | CAGGGHTSQETQYF
- | - | TRBJ1-5 | TRBV28 | TGTGCCACCGCCACGTGGGGGTTGGGTCAGCCCCAGCATTTT | CATATWGLGQPQHF
- | - | TRBJ2-7 | TRBV6-1 | TGTGCCAGCAGCACAATACAGGTCTATCAGGACGAGCAGTACTTC | CASSTIQVYQDEQYF
TRBD1 | - | TRBJ2-3 | TRBV7-2 | TGTGCCAGCAGCTTACCCTCCGACGGACAGGGGGCTATAGATACGCAGTATTTT | CASSLPSDGQGAIDTQYF
- | - | TRBJ2-1 | TRBV21-1 | TGTGCCAGCAGCACCTCAAGGGAGTACATATCGGGAAATGAGCAGTTCTTC | CASSTSREYISGNEQFF
- | - | TRBJ1-2 | TRBV10-3 | TGTGCCATCAGTGAGTCGAGCGGGGGGCCTTATGGCTACACCTTC | CAISESSGGPYGYTF
TRBD2 | - | TRBJ2-7 | TRBV4-2 | TGTGCCAGCAGCTATGGGACTAGCGGGGTTTCCTACGAGCAGTACTTC | CASSYGTSGVSYEQYF
- | - | TRBJ2-7 | TRBV9 | TGTGCCAGCGGAAGGGAGTCCCACGAGCAGTACTTC | CASGRESHEQYF
- | - | TRBJ2-7 | TRBV18 | TGTGCCAGCTCCTTAGGACAGCACTACGAGCAGTACTTC | CASSLGQHYEQYF
TRBD1 | large | TRBJ1-1 | TRBV7-9 | TGTGCCAGCAGCTTATCAGGGGGCACTGAAGCTTTCTTT | CASSLSGGTEAFF
TRBD2 | - | TRBJ2-3 | TRBV13 | TGTGCCAGCAGCCAGGGGCTAGCGGGAGGAGTAGCAGATACGCAGTATTTT | CASSQGLAGGVADTQYF
- | - | TRBJ2-3 | TRBV18 | TGTGCCAGCTCACCAATCGCCAGAGATACGCAGTATTTT | CASSPIARDTQYF
TRBD1 | - | TRBJ1-1 | TRBV5-4 | TGTGCCAGCAGCTTAATGGGACAGGGGCCTTACACTGAAGCTTTCTTT | CASSLMGQGPYTEAFF
- | few | TRBJ1-4 | TRBV9 | TGTGCCAGCAGCGGACAGGTGAGGGGACATGAAAAACTGTTTTTT | CASSGQVRGHEKLFF
TRBD2 | - | TRBJ2-7 | TRBV2 | TGTGCCGGGAGGGGAGACACTCCCTACGAGCAGTACTTC | CAGRGDTPYEQYF
TRBD2 | - | TRBJ2-7 | TRBV9 | TGTGCCAGCAGCGCCGGCGGGAGAGCCTACGAGCAGTACTTC | CASSAGGRAYEQYF
- | - | TRBJ2-7 | TRBV6-1 | TGTGCCAGCCGTGACCTGAGTTACGAGCAGTACTTC | CASRDLSYEQYF
- | - | TRBJ2-7 | TRBV29-1 | TGCAGCGTTGAAGATCTGGTGCGCGGGACTTTAGAGCAGTACTTC | CSVEDLVRGTLEQYF
- | - | TRBJ1-5 | TRBV28 | TGTGCCAGCACCACACGAGGGGTCCTAAGCAATCAGCCCCAGCATTTT | CASTTRGVLSNQPQHF
- | - | TRBJ1-1 | TRBV2 | TGTGCCAGCAGTGCAGGGGCTACTGAAGCTTTCTTT | CASSAGATEAFF
- | - | TRBJ2-2 | TRBV19 | TGTGCCAGTAAACGCAGGGGCGCGGGCACCGGGGAGCTGTTTTTT | CASKRRGAGTGELFF
TRBD2 | - | TRBJ2-1 | TRBV28 | TGTGCCAGCAGTTTATCCCCGGGAGGGACCTACAATGAGCAGTTCTTC | CASSLSPGGTYNEQFF
- | - | TRBJ1-2 | TRBV4-1 | TGCGCCAGCAGCCAAGATCCGGGGTTGGACTATGGCTACACCTTC | CASSQDPGLDYGYTF
TRBD1 | - | TRBJ2-6 | TRBV9 | TGTGCCAGCAGCGCCAGGACAGGGTCGTTCGGGGCCAACGTCCTGACTTTC | CASSARTGSFGANVLTF